Below, one T cell receptor (beta chain) is given with its context. From germline, CDR1 is SGHNT and CDR2 YYREEE (reference sequence). The CDR3 spans 18 residues. Between the trimmed V and J ends, which lost 0 bases and 6 bases, there was a span of 23 bases. The assay was immunoSEQ multiplex PCR, and TCRdb's table has in-frame clones only and misses some. Of 250,000 to 350,000 clones listed, just over 90% were seen once; the top ten hold approximately 2%. The sample comes from a study of blood T cell repertoires in COVID-19. The chain combines TRBV5-4 with TRBJ2-3; D is possibly TRBD2 (6 bases). This receptor was taken from a woman in her twenties or thirties with COVID-19, enrolled during active disease. The sequenced sample consisted of peripheral blood. Here the CDR3 reads CASSLGWFGSNQADTQYF. The CDR3 DNA is TGTGCCAGCAGCTTGGGGTGGTTCGGGAGTAATCAGGCCGATACGCAGTATTTT.